This T cell receptor beta chain derives from a study of human T cells and chemical hapten exposure. CDR3 length: 12 residues. V lost 4 bases and J lost 5, with 7 bases in between. Germline-derived CDR1 and CDR2 are MNHNS and SASEGT. Noted time point: patch test 1, 2 weeks after DPC sensitization. This sample's treatment: therapeutic diphenylcyclopropenone sensitization with weekly scalp DPC. Drawing of blood took place ahead of applying each patch test. Those who donated were patients with alopecia, 18 to 70 years of age, and suitable for DPC. Unique molecular identifiers were affixed to discrete cDNA molecules within the library. Under the authors' procedure: TCRs per sample had a median of around 100,000 and ranged from about 23,224 to 750,000. TCRdb used MiXCR to reprocess the RACE reads, holding one entry per CDR3 protein. Clone size and V and J calls follow TCRdb, not the original study. Found here are approximately 82,000 distinct CDR3 sequences, roughly 12% of them singletons; the top ten hold about 3.7%.

This clonotype was detected a few times. This clonotype was sampled from a woman aged 55 to 70 with alopecia areata. Some clones in this sample may be carry-over from other donors' samples. The input for sequencing was whole blood, taken in connection with sensitization to the hapten diphenylcyclopropenone (DPC). The V and J genes are TRBV6-1 and TRBJ2-3, with a tentative D call TRBD2 (6 bases). CDR3 in amino acids: CASSVGGDTQYF. As DNA, the CDR3 is TGTGCCAGCAGTGTGGGGGGAGATACGCAGTATTTT.